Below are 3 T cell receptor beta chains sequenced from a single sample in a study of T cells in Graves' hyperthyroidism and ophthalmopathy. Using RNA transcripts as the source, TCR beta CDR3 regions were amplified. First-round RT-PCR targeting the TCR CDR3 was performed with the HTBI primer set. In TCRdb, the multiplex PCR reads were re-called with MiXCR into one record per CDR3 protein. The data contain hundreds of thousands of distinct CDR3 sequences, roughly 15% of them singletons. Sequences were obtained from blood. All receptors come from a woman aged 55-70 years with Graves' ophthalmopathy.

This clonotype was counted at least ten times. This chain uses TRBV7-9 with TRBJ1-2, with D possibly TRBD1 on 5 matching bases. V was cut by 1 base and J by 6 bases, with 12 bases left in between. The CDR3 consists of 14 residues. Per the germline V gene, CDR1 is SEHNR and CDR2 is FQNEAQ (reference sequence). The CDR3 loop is CASSLVLQGDGYTF. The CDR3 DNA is TGTGCCAGCAGCTTAGTACTCCAGGGTGATGGCTACACCTTC.

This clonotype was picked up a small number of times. The CDR3 spells CASSDLRDRGPSYEQYF. Here the CDR3 DNA reads TGTGCCAGCAGTGACCTCCGGGACAGGGGCCCGTCCTACGAGCAGTACTTC. The chain joins TRBV11-3 to TRBJ2-7; the match to TRBD1 covers 10 bases. V lost 6 bases to trimming and J lost 1 base; unmatched junction nucleotides: 12. This CDR3 has 17 amino acids. The germline V gene encodes CDR1 SGHNT and CDR2 YENEEA.

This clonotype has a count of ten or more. The CDR3 loop is CASSSPGGAVYSNQPQHF. As DNA, the CDR3 is TGTGCCAGCAGTTCCCCCGGGGGTGCCGTTTATAGCAATCAGCCCCAGCATTTT. This chain uses TRBV28 with TRBJ1-5, with D possibly matching TRBD1 (5 bases). V lost 4 bases and J 0 bases, leaving 19 bases between the germline ends. The CDR3 has 18 residues. Germline V gene lookup returns CDR1 MDHEN and CDR2 SYDVKM.